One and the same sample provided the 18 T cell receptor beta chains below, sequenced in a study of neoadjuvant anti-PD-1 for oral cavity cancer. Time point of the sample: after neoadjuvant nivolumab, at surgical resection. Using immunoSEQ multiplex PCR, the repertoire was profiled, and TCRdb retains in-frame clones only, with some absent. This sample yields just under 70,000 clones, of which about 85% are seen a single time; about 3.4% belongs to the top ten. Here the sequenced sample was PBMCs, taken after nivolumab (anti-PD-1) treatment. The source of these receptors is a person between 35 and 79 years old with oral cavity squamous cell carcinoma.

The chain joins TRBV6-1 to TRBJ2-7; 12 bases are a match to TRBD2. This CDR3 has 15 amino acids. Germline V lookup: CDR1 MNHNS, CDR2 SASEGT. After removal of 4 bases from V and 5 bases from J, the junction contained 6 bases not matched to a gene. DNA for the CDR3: TGTGCCAGCAGTGGCTTAGGACTAGCGGGAAACGAGCAGTACTTC. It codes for CASSGLGLAGNEQYF.

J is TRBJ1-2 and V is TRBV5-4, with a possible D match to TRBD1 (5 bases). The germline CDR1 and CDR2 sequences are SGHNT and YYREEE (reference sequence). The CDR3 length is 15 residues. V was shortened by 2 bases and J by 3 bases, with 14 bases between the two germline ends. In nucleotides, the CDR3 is TGTGCCAGCAGCTTCCCCGCCGGGACGGACTATGGCTACACCTTC. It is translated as CASSFPAGTDYGYTF.

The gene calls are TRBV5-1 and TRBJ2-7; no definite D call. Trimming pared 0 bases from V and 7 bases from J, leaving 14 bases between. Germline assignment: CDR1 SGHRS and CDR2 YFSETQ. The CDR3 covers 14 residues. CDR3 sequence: CASSLVQSAQEQYF. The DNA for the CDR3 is TGCGCCAGCAGCTTGGTCCAGTCGGCGCAGGAGCAGTACTTC.

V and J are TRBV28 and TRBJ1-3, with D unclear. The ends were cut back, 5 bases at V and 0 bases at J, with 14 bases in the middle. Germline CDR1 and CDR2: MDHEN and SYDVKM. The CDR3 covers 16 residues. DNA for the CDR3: TGTGCCAGCAGTACCGGAGGTGCAAACTCTGGAAACACCATATATTTT. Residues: CASSTGGANSGNTIYF.

CDR3 protein: CASSTTGPLSNEQFF. Written as DNA, the CDR3 is TGTGCCAGCAGCACGACAGGGCCCTTGAGTAATGAGCAGTTCTTC. The chain employs TRBV7-9 and TRBJ2-1; 7 bases align to TRBD1. V gave up 5 bases and J gave up 7 bases; unmatched junction bases: 11. Germline lookup yields CDR1 SEHNR and CDR2 FQNEAQ (reference sequence). The CDR3 covers 15 residues.

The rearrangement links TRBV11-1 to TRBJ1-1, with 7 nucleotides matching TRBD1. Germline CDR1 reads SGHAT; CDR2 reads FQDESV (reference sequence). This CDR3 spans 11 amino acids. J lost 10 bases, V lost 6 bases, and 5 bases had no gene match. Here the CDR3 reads CASSTGVRAFF. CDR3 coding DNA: TGTGCCAGCAGTACAGGGGTTCGAGCTTTCTTT. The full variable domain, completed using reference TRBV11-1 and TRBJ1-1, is EAEVAQSPRYKITEKSQAVAFWCDPISGHATLYWYRQILGQGPELLVQFQDESVVDDSQLPKDRFSAERLKGVDSTLKIQPAELGDSAMYLCASSTGVRAFFGQGTRLTVV.

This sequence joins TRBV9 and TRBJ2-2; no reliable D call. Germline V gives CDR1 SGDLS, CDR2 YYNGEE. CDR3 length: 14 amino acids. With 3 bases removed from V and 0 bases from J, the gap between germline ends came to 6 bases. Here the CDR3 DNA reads TGTGCCAGCAGCGCTGTCCCGAACACCGGGGAGCTGTTTTTT. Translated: CASSAVPNTGELFF.

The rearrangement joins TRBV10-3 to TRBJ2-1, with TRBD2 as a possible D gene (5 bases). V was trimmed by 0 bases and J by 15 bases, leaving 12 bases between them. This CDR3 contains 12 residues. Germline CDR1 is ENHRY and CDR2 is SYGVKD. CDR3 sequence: CAISESGASLFF. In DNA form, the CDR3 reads TGTGCCATCAGTGAGTCGGGAGCGTCCCTGTTCTTC.

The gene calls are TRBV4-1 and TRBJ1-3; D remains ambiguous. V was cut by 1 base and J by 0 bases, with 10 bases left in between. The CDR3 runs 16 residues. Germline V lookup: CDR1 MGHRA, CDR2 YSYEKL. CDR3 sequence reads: CASSQADPYSGNTIYF. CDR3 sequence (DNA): TGCGCCAGCAGCCAAGCAGACCCCTACTCTGGAAACACCATATATTTT.

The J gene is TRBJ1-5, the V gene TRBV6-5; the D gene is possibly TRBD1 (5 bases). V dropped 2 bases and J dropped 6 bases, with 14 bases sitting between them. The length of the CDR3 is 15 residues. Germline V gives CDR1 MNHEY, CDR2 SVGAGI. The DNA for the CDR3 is TGTGCCAGCAGTTACGGGGCCAGAGTAGGTCAGCCCCAGCATTTT. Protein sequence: CASSYGARVGQPQHF.

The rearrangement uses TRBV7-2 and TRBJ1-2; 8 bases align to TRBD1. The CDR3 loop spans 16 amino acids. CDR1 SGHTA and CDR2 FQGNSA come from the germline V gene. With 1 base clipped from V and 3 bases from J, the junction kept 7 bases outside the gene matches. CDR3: CASSLVPPTGDYGYTF. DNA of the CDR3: TGTGCCAGCAGCTTAGTACCGCCGACAGGGGACTATGGCTACACCTTC.

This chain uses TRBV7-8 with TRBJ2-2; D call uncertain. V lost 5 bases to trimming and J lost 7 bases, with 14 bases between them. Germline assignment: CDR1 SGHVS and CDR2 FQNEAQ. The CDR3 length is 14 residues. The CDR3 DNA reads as TGTGCCAGCAGCCGCTCCTTGGCGCTCGGGGAGCTGTTTTTT. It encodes CASSRSLALGELFF.

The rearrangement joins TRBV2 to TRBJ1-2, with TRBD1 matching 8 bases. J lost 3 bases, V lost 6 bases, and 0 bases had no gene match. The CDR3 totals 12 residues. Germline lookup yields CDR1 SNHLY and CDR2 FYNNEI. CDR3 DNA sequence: TGTGCCAGCAGGGGACAGGACTATGGCTACACCTTC. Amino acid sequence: CASRGQDYGYTF.

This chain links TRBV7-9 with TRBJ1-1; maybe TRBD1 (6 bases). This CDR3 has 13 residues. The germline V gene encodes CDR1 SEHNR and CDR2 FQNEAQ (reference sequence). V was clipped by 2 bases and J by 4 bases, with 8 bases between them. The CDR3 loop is CASSLLGGTEAFF. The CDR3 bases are TGTGCCAGCAGCTTACTAGGGGGCACTGAAGCTTTCTTT.

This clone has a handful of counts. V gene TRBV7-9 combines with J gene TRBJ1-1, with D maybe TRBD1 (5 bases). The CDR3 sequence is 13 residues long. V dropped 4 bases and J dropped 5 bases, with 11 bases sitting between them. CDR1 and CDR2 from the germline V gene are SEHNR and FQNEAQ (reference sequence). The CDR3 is CASSSREGTEAFF. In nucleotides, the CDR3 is TGTGCCAGCAGCTCAAGGGAGGGGACTGAAGCTTTCTTT.

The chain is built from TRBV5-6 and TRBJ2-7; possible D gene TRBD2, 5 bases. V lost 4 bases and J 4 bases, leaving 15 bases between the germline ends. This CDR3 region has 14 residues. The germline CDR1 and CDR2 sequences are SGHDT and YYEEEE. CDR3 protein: CASSQDFDPYEQYF. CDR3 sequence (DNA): TGTGCCAGCAGCCAGGACTTCGACCCTTACGAGCAGTACTTC.

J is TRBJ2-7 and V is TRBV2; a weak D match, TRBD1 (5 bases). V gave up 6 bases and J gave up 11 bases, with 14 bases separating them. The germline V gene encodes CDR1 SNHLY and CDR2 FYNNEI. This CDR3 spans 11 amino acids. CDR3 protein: CASSPLQGKYF. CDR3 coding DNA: TGTGCCAGCAGCCCGCTCCAGGGAAAGTACTTC.

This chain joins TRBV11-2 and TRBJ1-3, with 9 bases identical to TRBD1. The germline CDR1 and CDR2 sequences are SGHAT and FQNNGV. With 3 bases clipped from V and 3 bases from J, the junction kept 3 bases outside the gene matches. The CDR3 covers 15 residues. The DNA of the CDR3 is TGTGCCAGCAGCTTGGGACAGGGTGGTGGAAACACCATATATTTT. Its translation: CASSLGQGGGNTIYF. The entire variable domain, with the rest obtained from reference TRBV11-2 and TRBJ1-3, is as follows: EAGVAQSPRYKIIEKRQSVAFWCNPISGHATLYWYQQILGQGPKLLIQFQNNGVVDDSQLPKDRFSAERLKGVDSTLKIQPAKLEDSAVYLCASSLGQGGGNTIYFGEGSWLTVV.